The clone carrying this TCR beta chain was observed at least ten times. The data are from a study of blood T cell repertoires in COVID-19. The assay was immunoSEQ multiplex PCR, and TCRdb's table has in-frame clones only and misses some. The table has about 84,000 clones, about 70% seen once. CDR3 length: 15 residues. Trimming cost V 4 bases and J 4 bases, with 17 bases left between them. Germline V gene sequence: CDR1 SGHRS, CDR2 YFSETQ. The receptor was isolated from a man in his fifties or sixties with active or convalescent COVID-19. The sample taken for sequencing was peripheral blood. V and J are TRBV5-1 and TRBJ1-2; tentative D call: TRBD1 (6 bases). CDR3 bases: TGCGCCAGCAGCACCCTGGACAGTTCAGGCTATGGCTACACCTTC. As protein: CASSTLDSSGYGYTF.